The T cell receptor (beta chain) described here comes from a study of cytomegalovirus exposure and HLA in healthy donors. The donors were part of the validation cohort, which consisted of about 120 subjects and was separate from the first cohort of several hundred subjects. TCRdb's copy holds only in-frame clones and misses some; the assay was immunoSEQ multiplex PCR. The repertoire includes 220,000 or so clones, 80% to 90% of them detected once, and approximately 2% sits in the top ten. Germline CDR1 SGHNT, CDR2 YYREEE (reference sequence). CDR3 length: 14 residues. V was pared by 5 bases and J by 3 bases, with 4 bases of the junction left unmatched. About this clone: Its antigen is not identified.

General study results and limits: Many donors carried some public TCRs, although rarity characterized most TCR sequences.

J is TRBJ2-3 and V is TRBV5-4, with 9 nucleotides matching TRBD1. This TCR came from a woman between 18 and 29 years old in good health and CMV-seropositive. Sequences were obtained from PBMCs. CDR3 DNA: TGTGCCAGCAGGTCGACAGGGGGGACAGATACGCAGTATTTT. Its translation: CASRSTGGTDTQYF.